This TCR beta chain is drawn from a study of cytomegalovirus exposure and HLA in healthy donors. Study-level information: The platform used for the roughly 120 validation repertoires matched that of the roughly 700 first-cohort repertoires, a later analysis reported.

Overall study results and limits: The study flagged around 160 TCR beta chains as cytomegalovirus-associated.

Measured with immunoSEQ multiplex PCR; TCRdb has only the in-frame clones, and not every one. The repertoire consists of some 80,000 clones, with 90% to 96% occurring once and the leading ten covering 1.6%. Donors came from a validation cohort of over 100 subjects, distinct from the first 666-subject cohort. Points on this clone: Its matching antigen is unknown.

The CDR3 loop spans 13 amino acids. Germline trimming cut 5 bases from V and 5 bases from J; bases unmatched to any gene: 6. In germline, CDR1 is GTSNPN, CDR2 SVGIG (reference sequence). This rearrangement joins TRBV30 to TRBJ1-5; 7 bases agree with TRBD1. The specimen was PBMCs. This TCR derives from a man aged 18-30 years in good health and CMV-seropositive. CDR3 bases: TGTGCCTGGTCTTGGACAGGACATCAGCCCCAGCATTTT. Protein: CAWSWTGHQPQHF.